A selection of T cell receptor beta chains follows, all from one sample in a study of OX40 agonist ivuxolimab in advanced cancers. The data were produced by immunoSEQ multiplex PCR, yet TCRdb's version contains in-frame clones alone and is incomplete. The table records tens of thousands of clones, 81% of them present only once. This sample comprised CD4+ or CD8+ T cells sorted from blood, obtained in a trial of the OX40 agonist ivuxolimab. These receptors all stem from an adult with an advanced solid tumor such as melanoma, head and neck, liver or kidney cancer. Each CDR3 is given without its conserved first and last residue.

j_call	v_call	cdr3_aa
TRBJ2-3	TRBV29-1	SGVAGPTDTQY
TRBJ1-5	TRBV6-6	ASSPGLYSNQPQH
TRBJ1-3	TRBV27	ASSLTPRSSGNTIY
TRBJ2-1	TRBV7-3	ASSLELSGAGYNEQF
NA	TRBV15	ATSRAKVVDEQY
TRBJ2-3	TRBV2	ASRGAGGITSTDTQY
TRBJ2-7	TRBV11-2	ASSLVGSGYEQY
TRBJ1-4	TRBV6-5	ASSPTRELF
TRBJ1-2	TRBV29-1	SVTEGYYGYT
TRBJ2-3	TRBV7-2	ASSLGPGQSTDTQY
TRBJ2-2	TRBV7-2	ASSFRGTGELF
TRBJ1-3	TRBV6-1	ASFRQGRNTIY
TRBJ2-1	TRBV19	ASNPGGYNEQF
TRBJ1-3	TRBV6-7	ASSKPGLNGNTIY
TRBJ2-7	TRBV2	ASKGRGRYEQY
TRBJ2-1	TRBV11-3	ASSSLRTGNEQF
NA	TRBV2	ASSEMRGEYYEQY
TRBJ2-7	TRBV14	ASSQGPRGGANSHEQY
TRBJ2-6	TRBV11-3	ASSPQSMVGGPSGANVLT
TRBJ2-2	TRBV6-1	ASSEALRWGTGELF
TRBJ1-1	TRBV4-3	ASSRMVGDTEAF
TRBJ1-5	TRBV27	ASSYPEFHQPQH
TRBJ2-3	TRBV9	ASSVVGDTQY
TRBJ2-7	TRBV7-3	ASSSPETGDYEQY
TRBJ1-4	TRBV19	ASSTMDRGSEKLF
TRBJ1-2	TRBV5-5	ASSLATERNGYT
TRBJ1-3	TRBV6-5	ASSYEAGYGGNTIY
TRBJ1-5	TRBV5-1	ASSLEGGLSNQPQH
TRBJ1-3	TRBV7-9	ASSLRGQGISNDTIY
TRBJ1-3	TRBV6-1	ASSEAGPGVGNTIY
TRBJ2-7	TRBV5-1	ASSLKYSGTGVYEQY
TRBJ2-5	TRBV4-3	ASSQGAGGPGIGETQY
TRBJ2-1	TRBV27	ASSFGAGGISNEQF
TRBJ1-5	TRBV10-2	ASSWTTDSNQPQH
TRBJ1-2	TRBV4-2	ASSQDGGYT
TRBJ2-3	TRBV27	ASSSSGSTDTQY
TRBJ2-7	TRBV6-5	ASSYSRGGSSYEQY
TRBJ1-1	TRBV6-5	ASSSLTDNTEAF
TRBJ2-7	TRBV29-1	SVKFLAGGRNEQY
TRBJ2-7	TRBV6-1	TSSEFSSRFGYEQY
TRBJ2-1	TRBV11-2	ASSLGGYYNEQF
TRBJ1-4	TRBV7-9	ASSLEYEKLF
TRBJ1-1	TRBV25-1	ASSGYMGVNTEAF
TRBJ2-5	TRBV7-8	ASSASPMWETQY
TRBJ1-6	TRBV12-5	ASGPPGLINSPLH
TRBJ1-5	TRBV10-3	AIRGTDASNQPQH
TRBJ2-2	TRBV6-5	ASSYKVEGAGELF
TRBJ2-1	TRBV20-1	SASQYPEQF
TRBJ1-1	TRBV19	ASLRGNTEAF
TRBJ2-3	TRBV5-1	ASSLGGPPTDTQY
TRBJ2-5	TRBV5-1	ASSFGQGAQETQY
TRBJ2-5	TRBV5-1	ASSPNPGGGETQY
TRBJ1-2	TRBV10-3	AISDRGNEANYGYT
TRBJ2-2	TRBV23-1	ASSQSMGGRPLWELF